A single sample is the source of the 24 T cell receptor beta chains below, sequenced in a study of graft-versus-host responses after intestinal transplantation (dated by TCRdb to the early 2020s). The time point label of this sample denotes: cells obtained before transplantation from donor or recipient. Libraries were built with the immunoSEQ multiplex PCR assay. TCRdb's version of the immuneACCESS table is confined to in-frame rearrangements and falls short of the full clone set. An unresolved V gene accounts for under half of the shortfall where checked; the remainder is of unknown origin. The sample has more than 60,000 clones on record, about nine tenths of them singletons. 1.3% of the sample belongs to the ten largest clones. Their target antigens are unknown. Source: unstimulated CD8+ T cells sorted from spleen or lymph node cells, taken before intestinal transplant. The receptors come from a human donor who received an intestinal transplant.

This clone was detected only once. The CDR3 reads CSVESFGTEAFF. The CDR3 DNA follows: TGCAGCGTTGAAAGCTTCGGCACTGAAGCTTTCTTT. J is TRBJ1-1 and V is TRBV29-1; no clear D. Per germline, CDR1 SQVTM and CDR2 ANQGSEA. The CDR3 has 12 residues. Trimming pared 2 bases from V and 4 bases from J, leaving 8 bases between.

The chain has TRBV9 and TRBJ1-2; 10 bases align to TRBD1. The CDR3 sequence is 13 residues long. The germline gives CDR1 SGDLS, CDR2 YYNGEE. After removal of 6 bases from V and 6 bases from J, the junction contained 5 bases not matched to a gene. The CDR3 DNA sequence: TGTGCCAGCACCCACGGGACAGGGGATGGCTACACCTTC. It is translated as CASTHGTGDGYTF.

The CDR3: CASSLGGPQETQYF. The CDR3 region has the DNA TGTGCCAGCAGCTTGGGGGGGCCTCAAGAGACCCAGTACTTC. The genes are TRBV5-4 and TRBJ2-5; TRBD1 might be the D (6 bases). This CDR3 has 14 amino acids. Germline lookup yields CDR1 SGHNT and CDR2 YYREEE (reference sequence). Trimming left V 0 bases short and J 2 bases short, with 8 bases between. The whole variable domain, filled in from reference TRBV5-4 and TRBJ2-5, reads ETGVTQSPTHLIKTRGQQVTLRCSSQSGHNTVSWYQQALGQGPQFIFQYYREEENGRGNFPPRFSGLQFPNYSSELNVNALELDDSALYLCASSLGGPQETQYFGPGTRLLVL.

V and J are TRBV9 and TRBJ1-1, with unresolved D. This CDR3 contains 13 residues. The germline gives CDR1 SGDLS, CDR2 YYNGEE. V lost 3 bases and J lost 6, with 12 bases in between. The CDR3 sequence: CASSAIPQAEAFF. DNA of the CDR3: TGTGCCAGCAGCGCAATTCCCCAGGCTGAAGCTTTCTTT.

This chain links TRBV5-6 with TRBJ2-3; 10 positions match TRBD2. Germline V gene sequence: CDR1 SGHDT, CDR2 YYEEEE. This CDR3 region has 17 residues. V lost 4 bases, J lost 5 bases, and 13 bases stayed unmatched. CDR3: CASSPRGSGGHKDTQYF. The CDR3 DNA sequence: TGTGCCAGCAGCCCCCGGGGTAGCGGGGGGCATAAAGATACGCAGTATTTT.

The chain links TRBV9 to TRBJ2-5, with 8 bases lining up with TRBD2. Germline CDR1 reads SGDLS; CDR2 reads YYNGEE. V shed 4 bases and J 4 bases; nucleotides not matched to a gene: 6. The length of the CDR3 is 14 residues. The CDR3 is CASSTHGGVETQYF. CDR3 sequence (DNA): TGTGCCAGCAGCACCCACGGGGGGGTAGAGACCCAGTACTTC.

The chain employs TRBV5-6 and TRBJ1-2; 10 positions match TRBD1. V was pared by 3 bases and J by 3 bases, with 5 bases of the junction left unmatched. The germline gives CDR1 SGHDT, CDR2 YYEEEE. The CDR3 contains 15 residues. The CDR3 spells CASSYPGTGDYGYTF. The CDR3 region has the DNA TGTGCCAGCAGCTACCCCGGGACAGGGGACTATGGCTACACCTTC.

To note about this clone: At the DNA level, this CDR3 is encoded by other sequences in the same sample as well. CDR3 residues: CASSLEDFNEQFF. The CDR3 nucleotides are TGTGCCAGCAGCTTGGAGGACTTCAATGAGCAGTTCTTC. The rearrangement joins TRBV5-6 to TRBJ2-1, with D perhaps TRBD2 (5 bases). Trimming shortened V by 0 bases and J by 6 bases, and 7 bases separated the two germline ends. The germline CDR1 and CDR2 sequences are SGHDT and YYEEEE. The CDR3 length is 13 residues.

The chain is built from TRBV6-5 and TRBJ2-7; 9 nucleotides align to TRBD1. There are 14 residues in the CDR3. The germline V gene encodes CDR1 MNHEY and CDR2 SVGAGI. The V gene end was trimmed by 2 bases and the J gene end by 3 bases; junction bases not matched to a gene: 2. The CDR3 loop reads CASSYGDRDYEQYF. CDR3 nucleotide sequence: TGTGCCAGCAGTTACGGGGACAGGGACTACGAGCAGTACTTC.

This chain joins TRBV6-1 and TRBJ2-1, with 7 bases identical to TRBD2. CDR3 size: 18 residues. V lost 0 bases and J lost 4; bases outside the gene matches: 12. Germline-derived CDR1 and CDR2 are MNHNS and SASEGT. CDR3 DNA sequence: TGTGCCAGCAGTGAAGCGCTGGGGCTCGGGGGGAGATACAATGAGCAGTTCTTC. Translation gives CASSEALGLGGRYNEQFF.

The chain joins TRBV5-6 to TRBJ2-5, with D unclear. Trimming took off 5 bases at V and 2 bases at J, with 7 bases between the two ends. The CDR3 has 12 residues. Germline values: CDR1 SGHDT, CDR2 YYEEEE. The CDR3 reads CASSPQQETQYF. CDR3 coding DNA: TGTGCCAGCAGTCCCCAACAAGAGACCCAGTACTTC. The full variable domain, completed using reference TRBV5-6 and TRBJ2-5, is DAGVTQSPTHLIKTRGQQVTLRCSPKSGHDTVSWYQQALGQGPQFIFQYYEEEERQRGNFPDRFSGHQFPNYSSELNVNALLLGDSALYLCASSPQQETQYFGPGTRLLVL.

This chain connects TRBV6-5 to TRBJ2-7; D gene ambiguous. This CDR3 region has 13 residues. CDR1 and CDR2 from the germline V gene are MNHEY and SVGAGI. V was cut by 2 bases and J by 2 bases, with 7 bases left in between. The CDR3, as DNA: TGTGCCAGCAGTTACGGCAGTACCTACGAGCAGTACTTC. This encodes CASSYGSTYEQYF.

The chain joins TRBV13 to TRBJ1-1; D perhaps matches TRBD1 (5 bases). Deletions cut 5 bases from V and 1 base from J, with 11 bases between. The CDR3 consists of 14 residues. Germline V gives CDR1 PRHDT, CDR2 FYEKMQ (reference sequence). The CDR3 protein is CASSEFQGNTEAFF. The CDR3 DNA follows: TGTGCCAGCAGCGAGTTCCAGGGGAACACTGAAGCTTTCTTT.

The gene calls are TRBV6-5 and TRBJ1-6, with 7 bases identical to TRBD1. From germline, CDR1 is MNHEY and CDR2 SVGAGI. The ends lost 3 bases at V and 10 bases at J; junction bases unmatched: 6. The CDR3 runs 14 residues. Here the CDR3 reads CASSYVQGESPLHF. CDR3 nucleotides: TGTGCCAGCAGTTATGTGCAGGGGGAATCACCCCTCCACTTT.

A single count supports this clone. The chain links TRBV9 to TRBJ2-5; 9 bases agree with TRBD1. The germline gives CDR1 SGDLS, CDR2 YYNGEE. V lost 4 bases to trimming and J lost 2 bases; unmatched junction nucleotides: 6. The CDR3 has 15 residues. The DNA of the CDR3 is TGTGCCAGCAGCTCCAAAGGACAGGGGCAAGAGACCCAGTACTTC. It encodes CASSSKGQGQETQYF.

V and J are TRBV25-1 and TRBJ1-1, with unresolved D. V dropped 3 bases and J dropped 1 base, with 9 bases sitting between them. This CDR3 contains 14 residues. CDR1 and CDR2 (germline): MGHDK, SYGVNS. The chain's CDR3 is CASSDLSGNTEAFF. The CDR3 DNA sequence: TGTGCCAGCAGTGATCTTTCAGGGAACACTGAAGCTTTCTTT.

Here the CDR3 DNA reads TGTGCCAGCCATGCCGGACTAGCCAAAAACATTCAGTACTTC. Encoded protein: CASHAGLAKNIQYF. The chain has TRBV2 and TRBJ2-4; a weak D match, TRBD2 (5 bases). The germline V and J ends were trimmed by 8 bases and 0 bases, with 11 bases remaining between them. Germline lookup yields CDR1 SNHLY and CDR2 FYNNEI. This CDR3 has 14 amino acids.

V gene TRBV7-9 combines with J gene TRBJ1-4; 10 nucleotides agree with TRBD1. J was trimmed by 6 bases and V by 5 bases; bases with no gene match: 9. Per germline, CDR1 SEHNR and CDR2 FQNEAQ (reference sequence). This CDR3 spans 16 amino acids. CDR3 coding DNA: TGTGCCAGCAGCCACCAAGACAGGGGGCGCGATGAAAAACTGTTTTTT. Translation gives CASSHQDRGRDEKLFF.

The V and J genes are TRBV7-2 and TRBJ2-7; perhaps TRBD2 as D (7 bases). CDR1 SGHTA and CDR2 FQGNSA come from the germline V gene. This CDR3 contains 15 residues. The V end lost 2 bases, the J end lost 4 bases, and 15 bases lay between the germline ends. For the CDR3, the DNA is TGTGCCAGCAGCTTATTTGACGGGGGGCTATACGAGCAGTACTTC. Protein sequence: CASSLFDGGLYEQYF.

This clone was seen a few times. The V call is TRBV15, the J call TRBJ1-6, with 8 bases aligning to TRBD1. J lost 10 bases, V lost 7 bases, and 12 bases had no gene match. The germline CDR1 and CDR2 sequences are LNHNV and YYDKDF (reference sequence). The CDR3 sequence is 15 residues long. The CDR3 DNA reads as TGTGCCACCAAACTAATCAGGGGGCCCGGGTCACCCCTCCACTTT. It yields the protein CATKLIRGPGSPLHF.

The chain recombines TRBV6-1 with TRBJ1-2; no clear D. Trimming removed 0 bases at V and 1 base at J, with 21 bases between. The CDR3 covers 19 residues. CDR1 and CDR2 from the germline V gene are MNHNS and SASEGT. The CDR3 nucleotides are TGTGCCAGCAGTGAAGCGCTCAAGAGGACTGCGGATCTTAACTATGGCTACACCTTC. The encoded protein is CASSEALKRTADLNYGYTF.

The CDR3 reads CASSPTQGGYEQYF. The CDR3 bases are TGTGCCAGCAGCCCGACCCAGGGCGGCTACGAGCAGTACTTC. This sequence joins TRBV7-9 and TRBJ2-7; the D gene is possibly TRBD1 (5 bases). With 5 bases removed from V and 3 bases from J, the gap between germline ends came to 14 bases. Germline V gene lookup returns CDR1 SEHNR and CDR2 FQNEAQ (reference sequence). CDR3 size: 14 residues.

The chain carries TRBV5-1 and TRBJ1-2, with 8 bases that match TRBD1. The CDR3 runs to 15 residues. From germline, CDR1 is SGHRS and CDR2 YFSETQ. Trimming took 4 bases from V and 0 from J; bases not matched to a gene: 5. CDR3 amino acids: CASSTRQGTNYGYTF. In nucleotides, the CDR3 is TGCGCCAGCAGCACACGACAGGGGACTAACTATGGCTACACCTTC.

The chain joins TRBV6-5 to TRBJ1-2; D possibly corresponds to TRBD1 (5 bases). Trimming stripped 2 bases from V and 8 bases from J, with 12 bases between. The CDR3 has 13 residues. Germline values: CDR1 MNHEY, CDR2 SVGAGI. The CDR3 region has the DNA TGTGCCAGCAGTTACGGTCCCCGGGGGGGCTACACCTTC. Amino acid sequence: CASSYGPRGGYTF.